This TCR beta chain stems from a study of T cells expressing NK-cell markers. Study context: Repertoire data for TCR beta were derived from sorted T cells (CD3+CD56+NKG2C+, CD3+CD56+NKG2C- and CD3+CD56-NKG2C+). Among the eight sequenced donors, seven tested HCMV-seropositive and one tested seronegative.

TCRdb re-called the 5' RACE reads, yielding one record per CDR3 amino acid sequence without DNA. This repertoire comprises over 150,000 distinct CDR3 sequences; its ten largest clones make up around 20%. The CDR3 loop spans 14 amino acids. The germline V gene encodes CDR1 LNHNV and CDR2 YYDKDF (reference sequence). Input material: blood T cells: a sorted CD56 or NKG2C T cell subset, CD4+ or CD8+ T cells, or bulk PBMC T cells (not recorded which). This clonotype originated in a man between 18 and 69 years old in good health. The V and J genes are TRBV15 and TRBJ2-1; TCRdb proposes TRBD1, but this gene call is untestable without DNA. The CDR3 reads CATSRVAGDNEQFF.